This entry lists 23 T cell receptor beta chains sequenced from one sample in a study of cytomegalovirus exposure and HLA in healthy donors. Vbeta (60) and Jbeta (13) primers were used in the PCR. Generated by immunoSEQ multiplex PCR, the TCRdb table keeps only in-frame clones and is missing some. The table records 30,000 to 40,000 clones, roughly 69% of them present only once. The material sequenced was PBMCs. These receptors all stem from a young man in good health and CMV-seronegative.

A single count supports this clone. The J gene is TRBJ1-1, the V gene TRBV5-1; D call uncertain. This CDR3 comprises 13 residues. Trimming pared 0 bases from V and 5 bases from J, leaving 8 bases between. Germline values: CDR1 SGHRS, CDR2 YFSETQ. CDR3 sequence (DNA): TGCGCCAGCAGCTTGGAGACTATGACTGAAGCTTTCTTT. The encoded protein is CASSLETMTEAFF.

A few counts support this clone. V gene TRBV6-4 combines with J gene TRBJ1-1, with a tentative D call TRBD1 (6 bases). This CDR3 region has 14 residues. V lost 6 bases to trimming and J lost 5 bases, with 16 bases between them. Germline assignment: CDR1 MRHNA and CDR2 SNTAGT. The chain's CDR3 is CASRPQGWETEAFF. The CDR3 DNA sequence: TGTGCCAGCAGACCGCAGGGGTGGGAAACTGAAGCTTTCTTT.

This clone is a singleton in its sample. V usage is TRBV5-1 and J usage is TRBJ1-1; D uncertain. This CDR3 comprises 15 residues. V lost 3 bases and J lost 5, with 17 bases in between. The germline V gene has CDR1 SGHRS and CDR2 YFSETQ. The CDR3 is CASSSPDSAGTEAFF. CDR3 in DNA: TGCGCCAGCAGCTCCCCGGACTCGGCGGGGACTGAAGCTTTCTTT.

The chain has TRBV13 and TRBJ1-2; D might be TRBD1 (5 bases). V lost 5 bases and J 4 bases, leaving 17 bases between the germline ends. Germline CDR1 PRHDT, CDR2 FYEKMQ (reference sequence). This CDR3 contains 15 residues. The CDR3 DNA is TGTGCCAGCAGCCCCCGGGCAGGGAGGGCCTATGGCTACACCTTC. Translation: CASSPRAGRAYGYTF.

The chain has TRBV28 and TRBJ2-5; D is ambiguous. CDR1 is MDHEN and CDR2 is SYDVKM in the germline V gene. The germline V and J ends were trimmed by 8 bases and 4 bases, with 11 bases remaining between them. There are 12 residues in the CDR3. The CDR3 DNA sequence: TGTGCCAGCGGTCTGGTAGCAGAGACCCAGTACTTC. Amino acids: CASGLVAETQYF.

This clone was recorded a few times. The V gene is TRBV5-1, the J gene TRBJ2-7; D might be TRBD2 (5 bases). Trimming pared 6 bases from V and 6 bases from J, leaving 16 bases between. Germline CDR1 is SGHRS and CDR2 is YFSETQ. The CDR3 runs 13 residues. CDR3 coding DNA: TGCGCCAGCACAACCGGAGTGGGGAGCGAGCAGTACTTC. This sequence encodes CASTTGVGSEQYF.

This clone was observed a few times. The J gene is TRBJ1-1, the V gene TRBV6-1, with a weak D call TRBD1 (5 bases). V gave up 4 bases and J gave up 5 bases, with 20 bases separating them. CDR1 is MNHNS and CDR2 is SASEGT in the germline V gene. The CDR3 length is 16 residues. The CDR3 is CASSGPPGTGGTEAFF. The DNA for the CDR3 is TGTGCCAGCAGTGGCCCTCCCGGGACTGGAGGGACTGAAGCTTTCTTT.

V is TRBV4-3 and J is TRBJ1-2; no clear D gene. Germline CDR1 is LGHNA and CDR2 is YSLEER. V lost 1 base and J lost 6, with 6 bases in between. The CDR3 totals 12 residues. The CDR3 bases are TGCGCCAGCAGCCAAGTCGGGGATGGCTACACCTTC. Protein sequence: CASSQVGDGYTF.

The chain recombines TRBV19 with TRBJ1-1; 11 nucleotides line up with TRBD1. This CDR3 is built from 14 residues. Trimming cost V 3 bases and J 5 bases; bases outside gene matches: 2. CDR1 LNHDA and CDR2 SQIVND come from the germline V gene (reference sequence). The chain's CDR3 is CASSMRDRGTEAFF. Written as DNA, the CDR3 is TGTGCCAGTAGTATGCGGGACAGGGGGACTGAAGCTTTCTTT.

The rearrangement links TRBV4-3 to TRBJ2-1; tentatively, D is TRBD2 (5 bases). Germline assignment: CDR1 LGHNA and CDR2 YSLEER. Between the trimmed V and J ends, which lost 1 base and 8 bases, there was a span of 21 bases. The CDR3 runs to 17 residues. The CDR3, as DNA: TGCGCCAGCAGCCAAGTATCAGCGGCAGGCGTTGAAGATGAGCAGTTCTTC. This translates into CASSQVSAAGVEDEQFF.

This clone turned up a few times. The chain is built from TRBV4-1 and TRBJ1-5, with D perhaps matching TRBD1 (6 bases). Trimming pared 4 bases from V and 4 bases from J, leaving 14 bases between. This CDR3 is 15 amino acids long. Germline CDR1 reads MGHRA; CDR2 reads YSYEKL. CDR3 sequence (DNA): TGCGCCAGCAGCCTGGTTTTAGGGGGAAATCAGCCCCAGCATTTT. Amino acid sequence: CASSLVLGGNQPQHF.

This clone appeared a single time. The J gene is TRBJ2-7, the V gene TRBV5-1, with D tentatively TRBD1 (5 bases). Germline V gives CDR1 SGHRS, CDR2 YFSETQ. Trimming stripped 0 bases from V and 3 bases from J, with 10 bases between. This CDR3 contains 14 residues. As DNA, the CDR3 is TGCGCCAGCAGCTTGGGCAGGGATCTCTACGAGCAGTACTTC. It translates to CASSLGRDLYEQYF. The whole variable domain, remainder taken from reference TRBV5-1 and TRBJ2-7, is KAGVTQTPRYLIKTRGQQVTLSCSPISGHRSVSWYQQTPGQGLQFLFEYFSETQRNKGNFPGRFSGRQFSNSRSEMNVSTLELGDSALYLCASSLGRDLYEQYFGPGTRLTVT.

The CDR3 nucleotides are TGCGCCAGCAGGCCGGGGAATGTCTACGAGCAGTACTTC. Encoded protein: CASRPGNVYEQYF. The chain has TRBV5-1 and TRBJ2-7; tentative D call: TRBD2 (5 bases). The V gene's germline CDR1 is SGHRS and CDR2 YFSETQ. Trimming left V 5 bases short and J 3 bases short, with 12 bases between. The CDR3 extends over 13 amino acids.

In DNA, the CDR3 is TGTGCCACCAGCAGAGATAGGGAGGAGTCCAACACTGAAGCTTTCTTT. It codes for CATSRDREESNTEAFF. The J gene is TRBJ1-1, the V gene TRBV15; D remains ambiguous. Germline V gene lookup returns CDR1 LNHNV and CDR2 YYDKDF (reference sequence). V lost 0 bases, J lost 2 bases, and 13 bases lay in between. The CDR3 is 16 amino acids.

This sequence joins TRBV9 and TRBJ1-2; TRBD1 matches 9 bases. Germline V lookup: CDR1 SGDLS, CDR2 YYNGEE. The CDR3 length is 15 residues. With 4 bases clipped from V and 3 bases from J, the junction kept 7 bases outside the gene matches. The CDR3 region is CASSKGTGKDYGYTF. The DNA of the CDR3 is TGTGCCAGCAGCAAAGGGACAGGGAAAGACTATGGCTACACCTTC.

V is TRBV28 and J is TRBJ1-2, with 7 bases fitting TRBD1. There are 15 residues in the CDR3. The V and J ends lost 5 bases and 5 bases, in that order; junction bases with no gene match: 11. Germline loops: CDR1 MDHEN, CDR2 SYDVKM. The chain's CDR3 is CASSLDPRDSYGYTF. Written as DNA, the CDR3 is TGTGCCAGCAGTCTTGACCCCCGGGACAGTTATGGCTACACCTTC.

This clone has a handful of counts. This rearrangement joins TRBV4-3 to TRBJ1-3; perhaps TRBD1 as D (5 bases). Germline CDR1 LGHNA, CDR2 YSLEER. Trimming pared 2 bases from V and 4 bases from J, leaving 12 bases between. The length of the CDR3 is 15 residues. For the CDR3, the DNA is TGCGCCAGCAGCCAACCAGGGTGGGCAGGAAACACCATATATTTT. Encoded protein: CASSQPGWAGNTIYF.

This clone was detected a few times. The J gene is TRBJ2-1, the V gene TRBV6-1; perhaps TRBD1 as D (6 bases). Germline loops: CDR1 MNHNS, CDR2 SASEGT. CDR3 length equals 12 residues. V was trimmed by 7 bases and J by 7 bases, leaving 11 bases between them. CDR3 DNA: TGTGCCAGCAACAGGGCTGGGAATGAGCAGTTCTTC. Amino acid sequence: CASNRAGNEQFF.

CDR3 amino acids: CASSQGDTGSTDTQYF. Written as DNA, the CDR3 is TGTGCCAGCAGCCAAGGGGATACAGGTAGCACAGATACGCAGTATTTT. The chain employs TRBV4-2 and TRBJ2-3, with a possible D match to TRBD1 (5 bases). This CDR3 spans 16 amino acids. Germline V gives CDR1 LGHNA, CDR2 YNFKEQ. Trimming took 1 base from V and 0 from J, leaving 11 bases between them.

This sequence joins TRBV5-4 and TRBJ2-7; the match to TRBD1 covers 10 bases. The CDR3 covers 14 residues. With V trimmed by 5 bases and J by 6 bases, 8 bases remained unmatched. Germline lookup yields CDR1 SGHNT and CDR2 YYREEE (reference sequence). Here the CDR3 reads CASRAGTGAAEQYF. In DNA form, the CDR3 reads TGTGCCAGCAGGGCCGGGACAGGGGCTGCCGAGCAGTACTTC.

The chain employs TRBV10-1 and TRBJ2-1; a possible D gene is TRBD1 (6 bases). The CDR3 spans 13 residues. Deletions cut 6 bases from V and 7 bases from J, with 13 bases between. Germline-derived CDR1 and CDR2 are WNHNN and SYGVQD (reference sequence). Here the CDR3 reads CASRRTEGNEQFF. CDR3 nucleotide sequence: TGCGCCAGCAGGAGGACAGAGGGGAATGAGCAGTTCTTC.

This chain connects TRBV2 to TRBJ1-1; 7 bases agree with TRBD1. Losses at the gene ends were 6 bases for V and 0 bases for J; bases not matched to a gene: 7. This CDR3 is built from 15 residues. Germline CDR1 is SNHLY and CDR2 is FYNNEI. Written as DNA, the CDR3 is TGTGCCAGCAGACAAGAAGACAGGGTGAACACTGAAGCTTTCTTT. Its translation is CASRQEDRVNTEAFF.

This chain links TRBV4-1 with TRBJ2-5; TRBD2 might be the D (6 bases). The J call may be wrong; the DNA end is better matched by TRBJ2-7. Germline V gives CDR1 MGHRA, CDR2 YSYEKL. This CDR3 spans 13 amino acids. DNA of the CDR3: TGCGCCAGCAGCCACGCTAGCGTCGGCGAGCAGTACTTC. It encodes CASSHASVGEQYF.